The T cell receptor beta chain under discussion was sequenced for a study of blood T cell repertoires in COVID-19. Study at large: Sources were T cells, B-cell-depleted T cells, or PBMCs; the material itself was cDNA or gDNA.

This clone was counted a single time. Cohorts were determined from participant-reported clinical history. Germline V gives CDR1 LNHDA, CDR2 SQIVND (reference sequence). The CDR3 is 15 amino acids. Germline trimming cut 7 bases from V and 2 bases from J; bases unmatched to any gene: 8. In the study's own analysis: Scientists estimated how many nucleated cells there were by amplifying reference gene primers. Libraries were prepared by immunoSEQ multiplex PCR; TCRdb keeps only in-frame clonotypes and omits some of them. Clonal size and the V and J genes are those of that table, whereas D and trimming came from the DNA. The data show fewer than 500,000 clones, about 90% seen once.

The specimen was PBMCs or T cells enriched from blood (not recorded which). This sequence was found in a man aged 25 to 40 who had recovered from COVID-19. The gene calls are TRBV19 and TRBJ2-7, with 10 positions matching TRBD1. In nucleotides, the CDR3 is TGTGCCAGTACCCCCGGGGACAGGGGAACCTACGAGCAGTACTTC. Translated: CASTPGDRGTYEQYF.